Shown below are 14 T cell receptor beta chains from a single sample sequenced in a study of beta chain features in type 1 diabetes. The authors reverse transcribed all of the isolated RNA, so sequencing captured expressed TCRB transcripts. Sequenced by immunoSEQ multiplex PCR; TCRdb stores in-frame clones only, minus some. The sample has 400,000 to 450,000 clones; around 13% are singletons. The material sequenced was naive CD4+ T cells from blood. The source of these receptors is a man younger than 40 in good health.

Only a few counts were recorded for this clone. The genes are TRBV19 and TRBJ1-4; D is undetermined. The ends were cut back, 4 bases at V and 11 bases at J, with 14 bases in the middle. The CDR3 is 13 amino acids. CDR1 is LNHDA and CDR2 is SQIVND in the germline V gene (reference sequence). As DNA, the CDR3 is TGTGCCAGTAGTAATTCGGTTTTAGACAAACTGTTTTTT. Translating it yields CASSNSVLDKLFF.

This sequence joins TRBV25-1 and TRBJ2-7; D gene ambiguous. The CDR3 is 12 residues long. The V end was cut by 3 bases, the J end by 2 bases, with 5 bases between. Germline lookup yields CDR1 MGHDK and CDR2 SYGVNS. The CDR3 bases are TGTGCCAGCAGTGATCGAACCTACGAGCAGTACTTC. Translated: CASSDRTYEQYF.

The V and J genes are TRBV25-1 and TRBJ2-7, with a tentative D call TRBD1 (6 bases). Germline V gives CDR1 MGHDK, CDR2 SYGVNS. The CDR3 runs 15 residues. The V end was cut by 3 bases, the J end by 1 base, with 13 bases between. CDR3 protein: CASSEPQGRSYEQYF. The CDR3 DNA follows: TGTGCCAGCAGTGAGCCACAGGGTCGGTCCTACGAGCAGTACTTC.

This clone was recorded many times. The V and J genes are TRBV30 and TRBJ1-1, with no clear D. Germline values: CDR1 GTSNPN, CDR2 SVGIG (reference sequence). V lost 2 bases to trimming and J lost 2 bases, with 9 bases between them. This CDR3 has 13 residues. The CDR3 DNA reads TGTGCCTGGAGTTTGACCGATAACACTGAAGCTTTCTTT. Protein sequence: CAWSLTDNTEAFF.

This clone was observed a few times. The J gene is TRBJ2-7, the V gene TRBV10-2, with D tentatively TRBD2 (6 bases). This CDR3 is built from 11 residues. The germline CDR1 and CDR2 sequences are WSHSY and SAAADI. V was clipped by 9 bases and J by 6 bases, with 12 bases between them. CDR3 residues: CASGLATEQYF. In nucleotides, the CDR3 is TGCGCCAGTGGCCTAGCGACCGAGCAGTACTTC.

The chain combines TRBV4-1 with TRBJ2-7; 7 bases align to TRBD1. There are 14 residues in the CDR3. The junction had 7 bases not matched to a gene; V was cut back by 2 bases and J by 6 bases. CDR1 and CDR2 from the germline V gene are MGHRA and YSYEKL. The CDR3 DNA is TGCGCCAGCAGCCAACGGACAGGTTTAGGCGAGCAGTACTTC. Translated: CASSQRTGLGEQYF.

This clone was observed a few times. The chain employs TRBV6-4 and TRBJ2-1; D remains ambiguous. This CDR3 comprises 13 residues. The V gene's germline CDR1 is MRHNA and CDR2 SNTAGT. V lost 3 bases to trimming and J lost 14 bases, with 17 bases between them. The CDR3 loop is CASSDNWRLMEFF. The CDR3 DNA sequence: TGTGCCAGCAGTGATAATTGGCGGCTAATGGAGTTCTTC.

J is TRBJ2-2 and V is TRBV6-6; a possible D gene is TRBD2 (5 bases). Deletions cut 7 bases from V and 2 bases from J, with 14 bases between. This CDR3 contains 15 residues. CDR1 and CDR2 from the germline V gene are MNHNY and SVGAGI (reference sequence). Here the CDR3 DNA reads TGTGCCAGCACCCGGACTGACACAAACACCGGGGAGCTGTTTTTT. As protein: CASTRTDTNTGELFF.

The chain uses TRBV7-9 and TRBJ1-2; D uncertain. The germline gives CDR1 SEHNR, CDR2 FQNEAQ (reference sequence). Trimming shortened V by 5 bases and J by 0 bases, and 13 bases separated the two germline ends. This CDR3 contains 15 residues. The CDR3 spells CASSPEVRANYGYTF. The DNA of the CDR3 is TGTGCCAGCAGCCCAGAAGTAAGGGCTAACTATGGCTACACCTTC.

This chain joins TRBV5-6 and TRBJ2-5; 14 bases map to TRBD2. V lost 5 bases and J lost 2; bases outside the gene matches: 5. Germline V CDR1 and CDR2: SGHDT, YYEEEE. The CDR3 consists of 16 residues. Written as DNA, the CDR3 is TGTGCCAGCAGATCAGGACTAGCGGGGGGACAAGAGACCCAGTACTTC. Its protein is CASRSGLAGGQETQYF.

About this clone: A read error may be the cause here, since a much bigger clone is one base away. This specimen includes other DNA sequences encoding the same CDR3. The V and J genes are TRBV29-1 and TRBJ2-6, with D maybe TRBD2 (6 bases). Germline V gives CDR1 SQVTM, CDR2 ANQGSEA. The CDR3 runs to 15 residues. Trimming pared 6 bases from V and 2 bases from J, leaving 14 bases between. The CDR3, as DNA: TGCAGCGTGGGGGGACGCGGGCCTGGGGCCAACGTCCTGACTTTC. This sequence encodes CSVGGRGPGANVLTF.

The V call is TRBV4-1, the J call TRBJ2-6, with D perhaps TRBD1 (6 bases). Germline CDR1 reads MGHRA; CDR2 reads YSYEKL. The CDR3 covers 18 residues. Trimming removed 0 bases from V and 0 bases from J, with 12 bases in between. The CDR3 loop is CASSQDWQGSSGANVLTF. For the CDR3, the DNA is TGCGCCAGCAGCCAAGATTGGCAGGGGAGCTCTGGGGCCAACGTCCTGACTTTC.

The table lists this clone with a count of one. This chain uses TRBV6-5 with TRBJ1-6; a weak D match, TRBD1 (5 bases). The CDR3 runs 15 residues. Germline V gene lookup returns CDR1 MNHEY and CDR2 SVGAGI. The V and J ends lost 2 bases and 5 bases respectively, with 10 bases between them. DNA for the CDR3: TGTGCCAGCAGTTACGGGCTGGGGCATAATTCACCCCTCCACTTT. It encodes CASSYGLGHNSPLHF.

The CDR3 here is CASSAQGGQYTDTQYF. CDR3 in DNA: TGTGCCAGCAGCGCCCAGGGAGGGCAGTACACAGATACGCAGTATTTT. The chain recombines TRBV9 with TRBJ2-3, with 7 positions matching TRBD2. Per germline, CDR1 SGDLS and CDR2 YYNGEE. This CDR3 has 16 residues. V gave up 3 bases and J gave up 2 bases; unmatched junction bases: 9.